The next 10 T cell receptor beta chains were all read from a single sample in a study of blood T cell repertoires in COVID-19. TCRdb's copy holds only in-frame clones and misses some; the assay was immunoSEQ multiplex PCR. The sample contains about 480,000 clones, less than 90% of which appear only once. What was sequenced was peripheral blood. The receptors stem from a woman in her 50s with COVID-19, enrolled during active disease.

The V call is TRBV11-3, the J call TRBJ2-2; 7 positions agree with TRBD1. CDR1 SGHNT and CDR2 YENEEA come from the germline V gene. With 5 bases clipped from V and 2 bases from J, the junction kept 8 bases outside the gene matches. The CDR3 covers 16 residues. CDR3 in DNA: TGTGCCAGCAGCCCCCAAGGGGGCCCAAACACCGGGGAGCTGTTTTTT. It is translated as CASSPQGGPNTGELFF.

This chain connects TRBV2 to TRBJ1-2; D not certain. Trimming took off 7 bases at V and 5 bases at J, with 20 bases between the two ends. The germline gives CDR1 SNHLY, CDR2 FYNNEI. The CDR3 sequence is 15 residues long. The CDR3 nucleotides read TGTGCCAGCACCTCCTCAATGGAACAGTTTTATGGCTACACCTTC. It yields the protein CASTSSMEQFYGYTF.

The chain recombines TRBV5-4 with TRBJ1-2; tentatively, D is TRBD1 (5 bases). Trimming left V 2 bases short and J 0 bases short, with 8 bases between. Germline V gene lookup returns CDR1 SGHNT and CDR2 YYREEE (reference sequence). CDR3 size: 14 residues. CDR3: CASSFPGANYGYTF. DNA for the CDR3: TGTGCCAGCAGCTTCCCGGGGGCTAACTATGGCTACACCTTC.

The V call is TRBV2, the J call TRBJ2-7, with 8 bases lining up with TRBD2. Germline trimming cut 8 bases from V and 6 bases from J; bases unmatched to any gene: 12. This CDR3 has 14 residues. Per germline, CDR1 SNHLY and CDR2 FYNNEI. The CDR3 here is CASRGGLDTGEQYF. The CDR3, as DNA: TGTGCCAGCCGGGGGGGCCTAGATACGGGCGAGCAGTACTTC. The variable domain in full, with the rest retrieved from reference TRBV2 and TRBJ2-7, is EPEVTQTPSHQVTQMGQEVILRCVPISNHLYFYWYRQILGQKVEFLVSFYNNEISEKSEIFDDQFSVERPDGSNFTLKIRSTKLEDSAMYFCASRGGLDTGEQYFGPGTRLTVT.

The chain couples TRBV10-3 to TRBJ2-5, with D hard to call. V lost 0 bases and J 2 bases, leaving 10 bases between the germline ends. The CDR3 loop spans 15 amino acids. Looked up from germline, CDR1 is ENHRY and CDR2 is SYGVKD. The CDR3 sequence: CAISESGANQETQYF. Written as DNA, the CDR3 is TGTGCCATCAGTGAGTCTGGAGCTAATCAAGAGACCCAGTACTTC.

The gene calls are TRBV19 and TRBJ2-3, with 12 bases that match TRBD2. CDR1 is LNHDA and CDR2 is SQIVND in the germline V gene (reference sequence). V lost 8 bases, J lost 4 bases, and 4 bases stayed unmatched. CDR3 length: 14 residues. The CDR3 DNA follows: TGTGCCAGTCTAGCGGGGGGGGAAGCAGATACGCAGTATTTT. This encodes CASLAGGEADTQYF.

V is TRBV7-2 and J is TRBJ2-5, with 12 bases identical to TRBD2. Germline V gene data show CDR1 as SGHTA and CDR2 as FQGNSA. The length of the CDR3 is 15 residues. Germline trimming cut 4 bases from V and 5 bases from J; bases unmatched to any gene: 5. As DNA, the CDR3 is TGTGCCAGCAGCTACCAGACTAGCGGGGGTGAGACCCAGTACTTC. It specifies CASSYQTSGGETQYF.

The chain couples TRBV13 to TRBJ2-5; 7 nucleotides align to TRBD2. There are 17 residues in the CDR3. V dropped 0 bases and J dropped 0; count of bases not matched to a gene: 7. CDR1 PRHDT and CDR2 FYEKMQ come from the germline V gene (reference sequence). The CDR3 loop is CASSLGGGGVYQETQYF. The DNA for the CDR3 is TGTGCCAGCAGCTTAGGTGGTGGGGGGGTATACCAAGAGACCCAGTACTTC.

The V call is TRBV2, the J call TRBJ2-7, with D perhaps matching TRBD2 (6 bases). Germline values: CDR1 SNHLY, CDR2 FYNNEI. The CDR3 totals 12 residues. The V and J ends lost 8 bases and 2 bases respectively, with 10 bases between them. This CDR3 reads CASWGVTYEQYF. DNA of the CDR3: TGTGCCAGCTGGGGGGTCACCTACGAGCAGTACTTC.

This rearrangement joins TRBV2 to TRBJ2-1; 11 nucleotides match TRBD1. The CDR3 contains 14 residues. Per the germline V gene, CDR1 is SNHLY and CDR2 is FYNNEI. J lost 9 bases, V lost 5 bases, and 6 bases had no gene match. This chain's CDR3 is CASSPGTGGTEQFF. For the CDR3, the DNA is TGTGCCAGCAGTCCCGGGACAGGGGGGACTGAGCAGTTCTTC. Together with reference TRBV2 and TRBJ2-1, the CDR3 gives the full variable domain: EPEVTQTPSHQVTQMGQEVILRCVPISNHLYFYWYRQILGQKVEFLVSFYNNEISEKSEIFDDQFSVERPDGSNFTLKIRSTKLEDSAMYFCASSPGTGGTEQFFGPGTRLTVL.